This entry concerns a single T cell receptor (beta chain). Libraries were prepared by immunoSEQ multiplex PCR; TCRdb keeps only in-frame clonotypes and omits some of them. Found here are about 330,000 clones, about 92% of them singletons; the top ten hold about 18%. The data were taken from a study of blood T cell repertoires in COVID-19. Germline lookup yields CDR1 SGHNT and CDR2 YENEEA. CDR3 length equals 12 residues. V trimming: 4 bases; J trimming: 7 bases; junction bases outside the gene matches: 2. The TCR sequence derives from a woman aged 25 to 39 who had recovered from COVID-19. The material sequenced was PBMCs or T cells enriched from blood (not recorded which). The chain is built from TRBV11-3 and TRBJ1-1; 8 nucleotides agree with TRBD1. CDR3 sequence (DNA): TGTGCCAGCAGCTATACAGGGGGTGAAGCTTTCTTT. Translated: CASSYTGGEAFF. Filled out from reference TRBV11-3 and TRBJ1-1, the complete variable domain reads EAGVVQSPRYKIIEKKQPVAFWCNPISGHNTLYWYLQNLGQGPELLIRYENEEAVDDSQLPKDRFSAERLKGVDSTLKIQPAELGDSAVYLCASSYTGGEAFFGQGTRLTVV.